The 19 T cell receptor beta chains below come from one sample, sequenced in a study of T cell responses to AZD1222 COVID-19 vaccine. This table comes from immunoSEQ multiplex PCR, and its TCRdb copy is limited to in-frame clones, with some not included. This table holds 100,000 to 150,000 clones, 80% to 90% found once. The material was peripheral blood, obtained on day 0 of AZD1222 vaccination. Receptors were obtained from an adult in good health.

The chain joins TRBV11-2 to TRBJ1-1; the D gene is possibly TRBD1 (5 bases). Germline lookup yields CDR1 SGHAT and CDR2 FQNNGV. The CDR3 contains 14 residues. V shed 4 bases and J shed 0 bases, with 9 bases lying between them. The chain's CDR3 is CASSSREVNTEAFF. In nucleotides, the CDR3 is TGTGCCAGCAGCTCCAGGGAGGTGAACACTGAAGCTTTCTTT.

The chain carries TRBV28 and TRBJ1-5; D is unclear. This CDR3 is 15 amino acids long. Trimming left V 3 bases short and J 5 bases short, with 14 bases between. Per the germline V gene, CDR1 is MDHEN and CDR2 is SYDVKM. The CDR3 loop reads CASSLFERLHQPQHF. CDR3 nucleotide sequence: TGTGCCAGCAGTTTGTTCGAGCGTCTTCATCAGCCCCAGCATTTT. Based on the CDR3 plus reference TRBV28 and TRBJ1-5, the full variable domain is DVKVTQSSRYLVKRTGEKVFLECVQDMDHENMFWYRQDPGLGLRLIYFSYDVKMKEKGDIPEGYSVSREKKERFSLILESASTNQTSMYLCASSLFERLHQPQHFGDGTRLSIL.

The CDR3 DNA is TGTGCAAGTCGCTTAGATGCAGGGGTGAACACTGAAGCTTTCTTT. Its protein product is CASRLDAGVNTEAFF. V usage is TRBV12-2 and J usage is TRBJ1-1; the DNA was not compared with TRBD1, the D call given in the table. TRBV12-2 is a listed pseudogene. CDR3 length: 15 residues.

The chain carries TRBV2 and TRBJ1-1; D not certain. CDR1 is SNHLY and CDR2 is FYNNEI in the germline V gene. Trimming stripped 2 bases from V and 1 base from J, with 5 bases between. The CDR3 consists of 13 residues. DNA for the CDR3: TGTGCCAGCAGTGAAAATCAGAACACTGAAGCTTTCTTT. This encodes CASSENQNTEAFF.

The rearrangement uses TRBV7-9 and TRBJ2-1, with 9 bases that match TRBD2. The length of the CDR3 is 14 residues. V dropped 6 bases and J dropped 7; count of bases not matched to a gene: 7. CDR1 is SEHNR, CDR2 FQNEAQ, per germline (reference sequence). CDR3 sequence reads: CASRWTSVKNEQFF. The CDR3 bases are TGTGCCAGCAGATGGACTAGCGTGAAAAATGAGCAGTTCTTC.

This rearrangement joins TRBV3-1 (or the pseudogene TRBV3-2) to TRBJ1-1, with D perhaps TRBD1 (6 bases). This CDR3 has 15 amino acids. Trimming removed 4 bases at V and 1 base at J, with 13 bases between. The V gene's germline CDR1 is LGHDT and CDR2 YNNKEL (reference sequence). The CDR3 DNA follows: TGTGCCAGCAGCCTAAATACACAGGGGAACACTGAAGCTTTCTTT. This translates into CASSLNTQGNTEAFF.

V is TRBV7-2 and J is TRBJ2-7, with D perhaps matching TRBD1 (5 bases). Per germline, CDR1 SGHTA and CDR2 FQGNSA. The CDR3 loop spans 15 amino acids. Deletions cut 1 base from V and 6 bases from J, with 16 bases between. CDR3 DNA sequence: TGTGCCAGCAGCTTAGTTGTGGGGCGCGAAGGCGAGCAGTACTTC. Translation: CASSLVVGREGEQYF.

The V and J genes are TRBV7-9 and TRBJ1-6; D is ambiguous. Trimming stripped 5 bases from V and 8 bases from J, with 10 bases between. The germline gives CDR1 SEHNR, CDR2 FQNEAQ (reference sequence). This CDR3 contains 13 residues. Written as DNA, the CDR3 is TGTGCCAGCAGCCCGATGACGGATTCACCCCTCCACTTT. Translated: CASSPMTDSPLHF.

The rearrangement joins TRBV28 to TRBJ1-2; the D is unclear. The germline V and J ends were trimmed by 8 bases and 2 bases, with 9 bases remaining between them. The germline V gene has CDR1 MDHEN and CDR2 SYDVKM. The CDR3 spans 12 residues. The CDR3 DNA is TGTGCCAGCGCGACCGGCAACTATGGCTACACCTTC. Residues: CASATGNYGYTF.

The genes are TRBV6-5 and TRBJ1-4, with 8 bases lining up with TRBD1. With V trimmed by 4 bases and J by 7 bases, 8 bases remained unmatched. There are 15 residues in the CDR3. Germline loops: CDR1 MNHEY, CDR2 SVGAGI. CDR3 nucleotides: TGTGCCAGCAGTTCCGGGCAGGGGGCGGGTGAAAAACTGTTTTTT. Its protein product is CASSSGQGAGEKLFF.

This chain connects TRBV30 to TRBJ1-2; possible D gene TRBD1, 5 bases. CDR3 length: 13 residues. Germline V gene lookup returns CDR1 GTSNPN and CDR2 SVGIG (reference sequence). V lost 5 bases to trimming and J lost 9 bases, with 19 bases between them. In DNA, the CDR3 is TGTGCCTGGGCTAATAGGGGTCGGGCGCGCTACACCTTC. The encoded protein is CAWANRGRARYTF.

The V gene is TRBV27, the J gene TRBJ2-2, with D perhaps being TRBD1 or TRBD2 (7 bases each). The CDR3 consists of 14 residues. V lost 9 bases, J lost 7 bases, and 18 bases lay in between. Germline CDR1 MNHEY, CDR2 SMNVEV (reference sequence). The CDR3, as DNA: TGTGCCAGTGCACCCCAGGGGGAGGGCGGGGAGCTGTTTTTT. This sequence encodes CASAPQGEGGELFF.

In DNA, the CDR3 is TGTGCCAGCAGTCCCTCCTACGAGCAGTACTTC. Protein product: CASSPSYEQYF. The chain links TRBV6-5 to TRBJ2-7; D is uncertain. This CDR3 region has 11 residues. Trimming removed 5 bases at V and 0 bases at J, with 2 bases between. The germline CDR1 and CDR2 sequences are MNHEY and SVGAGI.

The chain recombines TRBV7-2 with TRBJ2-5; tentative D call: TRBD2 (5 bases). The V end was cut by 1 base, the J end by 4 bases, with 10 bases between. CDR1 and CDR2 (germline): SGHTA, FQGNSA. The CDR3 has 14 amino acids. CDR3 region: CASSLGGSAETQYF. The CDR3, as DNA: TGTGCCAGCAGCTTAGGTGGTAGCGCAGAGACCCAGTACTTC.

The chain joins TRBV6-1 to TRBJ2-7; TRBD2 might be the D (6 bases). Germline V gives CDR1 MNHNS, CDR2 SASEGT. This CDR3 has 15 amino acids. Trimming pared 1 base from V and 2 bases from J, leaving 12 bases between. Here the CDR3 reads CASSEGAGGPYEQYF. The CDR3 DNA reads TGTGCCAGCAGTGAAGGAGCGGGTGGACCCTACGAGCAGTACTTC.

The rearrangement joins TRBV7-8 to TRBJ2-1; D remains ambiguous. V was shortened by 5 bases and J by 9 bases, with 11 bases between the two germline ends. The CDR3 totals 12 residues. Germline CDR1 SGHVS, CDR2 FQNEAQ. CDR3 protein: CASSPFKAEQFF. CDR3 sequence (DNA): TGTGCCAGCAGCCCGTTTAAGGCTGAGCAGTTCTTC.

This rearrangement joins TRBV12-5 to TRBJ1-2, with TRBD1 identical over 10 bases. This CDR3 region has 17 residues. Germline assignment: CDR1 LGHNT and CDR2 FRNRAP. With V trimmed by 3 bases and J by 0 bases, 7 bases remained unmatched. For the CDR3, the DNA is TGTGCTAGTGGTTTCGGGGACAGGGGCCCCCCTAACTATGGCTACACCTTC. Protein sequence: CASGFGDRGPPNYGYTF.

The genes are TRBV29-1 and TRBJ2-5; tentative D call: TRBD1 (5 bases). The CDR3 extends over 11 amino acids. Germline-derived CDR1 and CDR2 are SQVTM and ANQGSEA. V was trimmed by 5 bases and J by 5 bases, leaving 9 bases between them. The CDR3 here is CSVLKGETQYF. The DNA for the CDR3 is TGCAGCGTTTTAAAGGGGGAGACCCAGTACTTC.

V is TRBV15 and J is TRBJ1-5; 8 nucleotides line up with TRBD1. There are 17 residues in the CDR3. Losses at the gene ends were 5 bases for V and 0 bases for J; bases not matched to a gene: 9. Looked up from germline, CDR1 is LNHNV and CDR2 is YYDKDF (reference sequence). CDR3 coding DNA: TGTGCCACCAGCGACCGGGACAGGACCTTTAGCAATCAGCCCCAGCATTTT. Its protein product is CATSDRDRTFSNQPQHF.